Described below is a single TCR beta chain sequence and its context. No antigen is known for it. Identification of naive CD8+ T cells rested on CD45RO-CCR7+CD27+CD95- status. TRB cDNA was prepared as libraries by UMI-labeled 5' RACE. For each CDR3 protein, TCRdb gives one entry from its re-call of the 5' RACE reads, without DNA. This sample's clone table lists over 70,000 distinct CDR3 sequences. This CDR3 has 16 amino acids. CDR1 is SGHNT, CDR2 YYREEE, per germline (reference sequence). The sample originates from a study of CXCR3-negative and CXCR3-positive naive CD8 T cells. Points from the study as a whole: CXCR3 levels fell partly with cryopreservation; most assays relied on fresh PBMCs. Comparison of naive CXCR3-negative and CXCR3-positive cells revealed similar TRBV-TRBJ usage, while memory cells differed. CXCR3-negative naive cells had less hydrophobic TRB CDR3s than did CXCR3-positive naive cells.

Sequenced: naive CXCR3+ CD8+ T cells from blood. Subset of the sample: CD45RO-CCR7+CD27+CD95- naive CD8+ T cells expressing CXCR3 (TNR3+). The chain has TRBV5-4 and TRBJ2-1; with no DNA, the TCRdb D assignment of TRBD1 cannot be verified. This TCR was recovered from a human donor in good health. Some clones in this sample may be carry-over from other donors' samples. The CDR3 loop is CASSLPGGGSYNEQFF.